Sequencing of this T cell receptor (beta chain) was carried out in a study of OX40 agonist ivuxolimab in advanced cancers. This table comes from immunoSEQ multiplex PCR, and its TCRdb copy is limited to in-frame clones, with some not included. Of under 80,000 clones in the sample, over 85% were seen once. Notes on this clone: The antigen remains unidentified.

Study-wide results and limits: In the 0.1 to 3.0 mg/kg range, CD4+ and CD8+ blood T cells had expanded clonally by week 6.

The receptor was derived from an adult with an advanced solid tumor such as melanoma, head and neck, liver or kidney cancer. This specimen was CD4+ or CD8+ T cells sorted from blood, taken in a trial of the OX40 agonist ivuxolimab.

The chain's CDR3 is CASSKSSGTETQYF. CDR3 DNA sequence: TGTGCCAGCAGCAAAAGTTCAGGAACAGAGACCCAGTACTTC. The chain couples TRBV7-2 to TRBJ2-5; unclear D gene. The V gene lost 5 bases and the J gene lost 4 bases, with 14 bases spanning the gap. The CDR3 is made up of 14 amino acids. CDR1 is SGHTA, CDR2 FQGNSA, per germline.